This T cell receptor beta chain originates from a study of T cell repertoires and HLA-DP antigens. CD4+ T cells were isolated untouched, about 98% pure. The table lists this clone with a count of one. The antigen is undetermined. The germline V gene encodes CDR1 SGHRS and CDR2 YFSETQ. This CDR3 comprises 18 residues. J was trimmed by 0 bases and V by 4 bases; bases with no gene match: 12. Whole-study findings and limits: Against one allele, clones undetected before culture averaged approximately 39%; against the other, around 50%.

The PCR primers covered 54 TRBV and 13 TRBJ segments. For pre-culture CD4+ samples, the target was 200,000 or so T cell genomes. Assay used: immunoSEQ multiplex PCR; TCRdb lists only in-frame clones, some missing. The top ten clones hold 1.7% of a sample with about 89,000 clones, roughly nine tenths of them seen once. This TCR was recovered from a man aged 45 to 65 in good health and CMV-seronegative. What was sequenced was CD4+ T cells from PBMCs. The rearrangement uses TRBV5-1 and TRBJ1-4, with TRBD1 identical over 7 bases. This CDR3 is CASSPGTVWGPTNEKLFF. The CDR3 coding sequence is TGCGCCAGCAGCCCTGGGACAGTTTGGGGGCCAACTAATGAAAAACTGTTTTTT.